This record concerns one TCR beta chain sequence. This clonotype was recorded at least ten times. Its binding antigen is unknown. Base qualities are missing; no much larger clone stands one base away. These data come from a study of regulatory T cells in long-lasting Graves disease (TCRdb year 2021). For context, the study as a whole: In the newly diagnosed Graves' disease group, patients had been taking antithyroid drugs for less than 3 months. A total of 35 or so samples were covered by TCR sequencing, comprising some 13 persistent and around 20 newly diagnosed Graves' disease patients. The study was conducted in China and was registered as a clinical trial. This study used TCR sequencing and RNA sequencing of peripheral blood to compare persistent Graves' disease patients against newly diagnosed Graves' disease patients.

General conclusions and limits of the study: The authors acknowledged the small sample size as a limitation that may reduce accuracy. Persistent patients shared more public clonotypes among themselves (more than 2,500) than newly diagnosed patients did (roughly 910). Peripheral blood alone was examined, since thyroid tissue, which constituted the primary lesion, could not be accessed. Sequencing and analysis were limited to the TCR beta chain. Persistent disease showed preferential use of TRBV28, TRBJ1-2 and TRBJ2-5, whereas newly diagnosed disease favored TRBV20-1 and TRBJ2-1. Compared with newly diagnosed patients, patients with persistent Graves' disease had lower TCR Shannon entropy and fewer highly expanded clones, which suggests clonal expansion.

Sample time point, as interpreted from the label and publication: newly diagnosed GD, antithyroid drugs for less than 3 months. For both TCR sequencing and RNA sequencing, RNA was extracted from PBMCs using TRIzol. The diagnosis of Graves' disease was made according to American Thyroid Association guidelines. The patients came from an endocrinology department in Xi'an, China. Each patient gave about 10 milliliters of peripheral blood, collected in an EDTA anticoagulant tube. Ficoll Paque Plus density gradient separation was used to isolate PBMCs, and no further T cell sorting was done. An Agilent 2100 Bioanalyzer and agarose gel were used to assess RNA quality, and a NanoDrop 2000 was used to measure RNA concentration. There are 15 amino acids in the CDR3, from cysteine to phenylalanine inclusive. This entry keeps only the CDR3 DNA: 45 bases, framed from base 1. The junction carries 17 bases between V and J, which are trimmed by 4 bases and 6 bases respectively. CDR1 and CDR2 were assigned from the germline V gene as KGHSH and LQKENI.

The library was obtained by multiplex PCR. Sequencing instrument: Illumina HiSeq 4000. TCR beta libraries were built with iRepertoire HTBI primers and Arm-PCR amplification of CDR3 regions. Before sequencing, the PCR products underwent gel purification. Per the source publication's procedure: Across samples, roughly 60 TRBV and 14 TRBJ segments were identified and used for gene usage analysis of CDR3 amino acid clonotypes. Filtered high-quality paired reads were merged into contigs using COPE and FqMerger. Contigs were aligned with BLAST to IMGT TRBV, TRBD and TRBJ reference genes, and CDR3 was defined per IMGT. Any clonotype with a frequency above 0.1% was classified as a highly expanded clone. Repertoire diversity was measured by Shannon entropy, and V-J evenness by the Gini coefficient. A clonotype found in more than one individual was treated as public. TCRdb redid the processing of the public reads, applying fastp at Q25 and MiXCR, and retained in-frame beta chains. Each CDR3 protein appears once, grouped with its most common genes and DNA. TCRdb's processing, not the authors' own work, is the source of the V and J calls. This sample gives 350,000 to 500,000 distinct CDR3 sequences in total; about 15% of them show up just once. The top ten hold about 10% of the sample.

In addition, the sample was reused for a study of T cells in Graves' hyperthyroidism and ophthalmopathy. That second publication adds: Stable Graves' hyperthyroidism was defined as no progression to ophthalmopathy during 18 months of follow-up. Hyperthyroidism patients were newly diagnosed, with disease duration under 2 months, and aged 18 to 65 years. Any patient with an uncontrolled infection, another autoimmune disease, pregnancy or lactation was excluded. Diagnoses were established on the basis of clinical symptoms, serum thyroxine and TRAb, thyroid ultrasound, and orbital computed tomography. The TCR CDR3 was subjected to a first round of RT-PCR using the HTBI primer set and the Qiagen OneStep RT-PCR kit. Most expanded thyroid clonotypes (frequency above 0.001) were also detected in blood, a finding suggesting that blood repertoires may reflect thyroid immune responses. Ophthalmopathy was separated from stable hyperthyroidism by a 13 V-J signature model, with around 88% sensitivity and around 81% specificity obtained in cross-validation and 80%/75% obtained in testing. In validation, the model predicted progression to ophthalmopathy with around 71% sensitivity and less than 80% specificity, a median of roughly seven months before onset. To identify distinguishing TCR V-J signatures, a discovery cohort of around 100 patients was used, comprising 40 to 45 with Graves' ophthalmopathy and about 59 with stable Graves' hyperthyroidism. Prospective prediction of ophthalmopathy was tested in an independent validation cohort of 18 to 20 hyperthyroidism patients and 15 to 17 patients who later progressed to ophthalmopathy. The roughly 91 discovery patients were randomly divided into training and test sets at a 7:3 ratio. Thyroid tissue and blood T-cell repertoires from roughly six Graves' hyperthyroidism patients were also compared in the study. Following sampling, methimazole starting at 30 mg daily was given to hyperthyroidism patients, and high-dose intravenous methylprednisolone was given to ophthalmopathy patients. Libraries were constructed in a second round of multiplex PCR, after which size selection and purification were carried out. Paired-end sequencing of the libraries was performed with 100 bp reads on an Illumina HiSeq2000. Raw data were processed with SOAPnuke, discarding reads with adapters, uncalled bases, mean Phred below 15, or no exact constant-primer or identifier match. COPE v1.2.5 was used to merge the high-quality paired reads, and each unique nucleotide sequence was defined as a clonotype. Clonotypes were aligned to IMGT TRBV, TRBD and TRBJ reference segments using MiTCR v1.1. Analysis was restricted to V-J combinations with a frequency above 0.0001, which covered roughly 99% of repertoires. The TCS score was defined as the ratio of F50 (clonal expansion) to E x V (chaos), calculated using BLOSUM62-based TCRdist between CDR3 peptides within each V-J. Welch's t-statistics and random forest reduced 450 to 600 V-J features to 13, which were used in a naive Bayes classifier (R e1071). Sample size was not statistically predetermined, and blinding of investigators to group allocation was not performed. According to the paper, TCR Vbeta CDR3 sequencing was carried out on 120 to 150 peripheral blood samples, which came from fewer than 50 ophthalmopathy, 80 or so hyperthyroidism and about 17 progressor patients.

The origin of this receptor is a woman in her 30s with Graves disease. Donor details come from another sample of the same person, matched by shared clones. The sample in question was peripheral blood mononuclear cells (PBMCs), obtained at new diagnosis, from a patient treated with antithyroid drugs. The sequence is built from TRBV18 and TRBJ2-3, with TRBD1 as a weak D call on 6 bases. The CDR3 reads as follows: CASSQFGQMMDTQYF. The DNA sequence reads TGTGCCAGCTCACAGTTCGGACAGATGATGGATACGCAGTATTTT.